The next 29 T cell receptor beta chains were all read from a single sample in a study of HIV-infected patients and healthy controls. Reverse transcription used 450 to 500 ng RNA and constant-region primers for alpha and beta. Using multiplexing indices, alpha and beta chain libraries were generated apart by chain-specific third strand synthesis. TCRdb processed the 5' RACE reads anew with MiXCR; each CDR3 protein has one entry. In the table there are approximately 8,600 distinct CDR3 sequences, 8.7% of which are singletons. Antiretroviral therapy had run roughly three months, about 14 weeks, before follow-up blood collection. No cell fractionation was done, so the repertoire covers all unsorted peripheral blood T cells. The source material was blood, sampled during antiretroviral therapy. The receptors originated from an adult with HIV infection.

This clonotype was picked up many times. As DNA, the CDR3 is TGTGCCAGCAGCCAAGGAGGGACAGGGGGCAATTATGGCTACACCTTC. This translates into CASSQGGTGGNYGYTF. V is TRBV3-1 and J is TRBJ1-2, with 12 bases aligning to TRBD1. The CDR3 spans 16 residues. CDR1 and CDR2 (germline): LGHDT, YNNKEL (reference sequence). The trim removed 1 base at V and 5 bases at J, leaving 5 bases unmatched.

This clonotype was picked up many times. V is TRBV11-3 and J is TRBJ1-4; D not certain. Per the germline V gene, CDR1 is SGHNT and CDR2 is YENEEA. V was pared by 6 bases and J by 0 bases, with 8 bases between. The CDR3 is 14 residues long. The CDR3 sequence: CASSKRTTNEKLFF. The CDR3, as DNA: TGTGCCAGCAGTAAGAGAACAACTAATGAAAAACTGTTTTTT.

This clonotype qualifies as medium-sized. The V call is TRBV20-1, the J call TRBJ2-3; D is uncertain. The CDR3 runs 10 residues. With 5 bases removed from V and 4 bases from J, the gap between germline ends came to 4 bases. Germline values: CDR1 DFQATT, CDR2 SNEGSKA (reference sequence). This CDR3 reads CSASADTQYF. The CDR3 DNA reads as TGCAGTGCTTCCGCAGATACGCAGTATTTT.

This clonotype was detected ten times or more. The V and J genes are TRBV12-5 and TRBJ2-1; D gene ambiguous. The V end was cut by 6 bases, the J end by 5 bases, with 5 bases between. CDR1 and CDR2 (germline): LGHNT, FRNRAP. There are 11 residues in the CDR3. The CDR3 nucleotides read TGTGCTAGTGGCCCAAACAATGAGCAGTTCTTC. It is translated as CASGPNNEQFF.

DNA of the CDR3: TGTGCCAGCAGCTTATACAGGGGCGCAGAGACCCAGTACTTC. This sequence encodes CASSLYRGAETQYF. V and J are TRBV5-4 and TRBJ2-5; 7 bases fit TRBD1. Germline CDR1 SGHNT, CDR2 YYREEE (reference sequence). The CDR3 is made up of 14 amino acids. The trim removed 2 bases at V and 4 bases at J, leaving 5 bases unmatched.

This clonotype has only a few counts. The gene calls are TRBV6-1 and TRBJ2-7; a possible D gene is TRBD2 (5 bases). The CDR3 contains 14 residues. Trimming removed 2 bases at V and 3 bases at J, with 11 bases between. CDR1 and CDR2 from the germline V gene are MNHNS and SASEGT. For the CDR3, the DNA is TGTGCCAGCAGTGAATTCGGGGAACTCTACGAGCAGTACTTC. Residues: CASSEFGELYEQYF.

This clonotype was seen ten or more times. The chain is built from TRBV7-3 and TRBJ1-1; D gene unclear. V was pared by 4 bases and J by 1 base, with 7 bases between. The CDR3 runs 13 residues. CDR1 and CDR2 (germline): SGHTA, FQGTGA. The CDR3 DNA reads as TGTGCCAGCAGCTCCGCAGGGAACACTGAAGCTTTCTTT. It translates to CASSSAGNTEAFF.

The chain carries TRBV19 and TRBJ2-5; 13 bases line up with TRBD2. Germline loops: CDR1 LNHDA, CDR2 SQIVND (reference sequence). Trimming removed 5 bases from V and 5 bases from J; junction bases left unmatched: 8. There are 16 residues in the CDR3. CDR3 protein: CASSATSGGISETQYF. As DNA, the CDR3 is TGTGCCAGTAGTGCGACTAGCGGGGGGATCTCGGAGACCCAGTACTTC.

In this sample, this clonotype turned up many times. The chain's CDR3 is CASSDSGASGGTTQYF. As DNA, the CDR3 is TGTGCCAGCAGTGACTCCGGGGCTAGCGGGGGTACCACGCAGTATTTT. This chain uses TRBV6-4 with TRBJ2-3; TRBD2 matches 10 bases. Germline V gene lookup returns CDR1 MRHNA and CDR2 SNTAGT. Unmatched junction bases numbered 9, after V lost 0 bases and J lost 9 bases. CDR3 length equals 16 residues.

This clonotype was observed many times. The chain links TRBV12-3 or TRBV12-4 to TRBJ2-7; TRBD1 matches at 8 bases. V dropped 3 bases and J dropped 6; count of bases not matched to a gene: 4. The CDR3 covers 13 residues. The CDR3 DNA reads as TGTGCCAGCAGTTTTCGACAGGGGTTCGAGCAGTACTTC. This translates into CASSFRQGFEQYF.

This sequence joins TRBV14 and TRBJ1-1; the D gene is possibly TRBD1 (6 bases). The CDR3 totals 15 residues. The V and J ends lost 4 bases and 3 bases respectively, with 15 bases between them. CDR1 is SGHDN, CDR2 FVKESK, per germline. This CDR3 is CASSLTGLRDTEAFF. Here the CDR3 DNA reads TGTGCCAGCAGCCTAACAGGGCTTCGGGACACTGAAGCTTTCTTT.

This clonotype is categorized as medium-sized (0.01 to 0.1%). Here the CDR3 reads CASSLDGGTEAFF. The CDR3 DNA reads as TGCGCCAGCAGCTTGGACGGGGGGACTGAAGCTTTCTTT. The rearrangement links TRBV5-1 to TRBJ1-1; D is perhaps TRBD1 (5 bases). V lost 0 bases, J lost 5 bases, and 8 bases lay in between. The CDR3 loop spans 13 amino acids. Germline V lookup: CDR1 SGHRS, CDR2 YFSETQ.

V is TRBV18 and J is TRBJ1-1, with D tentatively TRBD1 (5 bases). This CDR3 has 14 amino acids. Germline assignment: CDR1 KGHSH and CDR2 LQKENI. Trimming pared 3 bases from V and 4 bases from J, leaving 12 bases between. CDR3 DNA sequence: TGTGCCAGCTCACCGGGGGGGTGGGGCACTGAAGCTTTCTTT. Translated, it gives CASSPGGWGTEAFF. The whole variable domain, remainder taken from reference TRBV18 and TRBJ1-1, is NAGVMQNPRHLVRRRGQEARLRCSPMKGHSHVYWYRQLPEEGLKFMVYLQKENIIDESGMPKERFSAEFPKEGPSILRIQQVVRGDSAAYFCASSPGGWGTEAFFGQGTRLTVV.

CDR3 nucleotide sequence: TGTGCCAGCAGCCAAGACCAGCGGGGCTACACCGGGGAGCTGTTTTTT. Residues: CASSQDQRGYTGELFF. The chain combines TRBV4-2 with TRBJ2-2, with 7 bases matching TRBD2. Germline-derived CDR1 and CDR2 are LGHNA and YNFKEQ. Trimming took 0 bases from V and 3 from J; bases not matched to a gene: 4. This CDR3 region has 16 residues.

The table lists this clonotype with many counts. The chain joins TRBV6-1 to TRBJ1-5; D is ambiguous. The V gene lost 4 bases and the J gene lost 0 bases, with 13 bases spanning the gap. The CDR3 has 16 residues. Germline V gene lookup returns CDR1 MNHNS and CDR2 SASEGT. The DNA of the CDR3 is TGTGCCAGCAGTGGGGGTCGAGGGAATAGCAATCAGCCCCAGCATTTT. Protein: CASSGGRGNSNQPQHF.

This clonotype ranks as medium-sized. The rearrangement uses TRBV7-9 and TRBJ2-5; 9 positions agree with TRBD2. Per germline, CDR1 SEHNR and CDR2 FQNEAQ (reference sequence). This CDR3 is built from 16 residues. V lost 3 bases to trimming and J lost 1 base; unmatched junction nucleotides: 6. CDR3 loop: CASSLDGLATQETQYF. DNA for the CDR3: TGTGCCAGCAGCTTGGACGGACTAGCGACCCAAGAGACCCAGTACTTC.

This chain uses TRBV9 with TRBJ2-7; 7 nucleotides agree with TRBD1. The CDR3 runs 14 residues. V trimming: 3 bases; J trimming: 2 bases; junction bases outside the gene matches: 5. The germline gives CDR1 SGDLS, CDR2 YYNGEE. The CDR3 region is CASSGGQDAYEQYF. DNA of the CDR3: TGTGCCAGCAGCGGCGGACAGGATGCCTACGAGCAGTACTTC.

This clonotype was seen only a few times. The rearrangement uses TRBV7-6 and TRBJ2-3; no definite D call. V lost 2 bases, J lost 2 bases, and 8 bases lay in between. The CDR3 contains 14 residues. Per germline, CDR1 SGHVS and CDR2 FNYEAQ. CDR3 coding DNA: TGTGCCAGCAGCTTAACTCCCCCCACAGATACGCAGTATTTT. As protein: CASSLTPPTDTQYF.

The table lists this clonotype with a count of one. CDR3 region: CASSGLLAGDEQYF. The CDR3 bases are TGTGCCAGCAGCGGTCTACTAGCGGGGGACGAGCAGTACTTC. J is TRBJ2-7 and V is TRBV9; 11 positions match TRBD2. The CDR3 contains 14 residues. Per the germline V gene, CDR1 is SGDLS and CDR2 is YYNGEE. The ends lost 3 bases at V and 5 bases at J; junction bases unmatched: 4. Combining the CDR3 with reference TRBV9 and TRBJ2-7 gives the whole variable domain DSGVTQTPKHLITATGQRVTLRCSPRSGDLSVYWYQQSLDQGLQFLIQYYNGEERAKGNILERFSAQQFPDLHSELNLSSLELGDSALYFCASSGLLAGDEQYFGPGTRLTVT.

This clonotype was picked up a small number of times. The chain carries TRBV6-6 and TRBJ2-1, with D perhaps TRBD1 (6 bases). The germline V gene encodes CDR1 MNHNY and CDR2 SVGAGI (reference sequence). CDR3 length: 17 amino acids. Trimming removed 5 bases from V and 1 base from J, with 18 bases in between. The CDR3 spells CASSPPNRAESYNEQFF. The DNA of the CDR3 is TGTGCCAGCAGTCCGCCAAACAGGGCCGAGTCCTACAATGAGCAGTTCTTC.

This clonotype showed up many times. This sequence joins TRBV29-1 and TRBJ1-2, with D tentatively TRBD1 (6 bases). Looked up from germline, CDR1 is SQVTM and CDR2 is ANQGSEA. This CDR3 comprises 13 residues. V was shortened by 5 bases and J by 0 bases, with 10 bases between the two germline ends. The CDR3 nucleotides are TGCAGCGTTACACGGACAGCTAACTATGGCTACACCTTC. Its protein is CSVTRTANYGYTF.

By share, this clonotype ranks as medium-sized. This chain joins TRBV3-1 and TRBJ1-2; D unclear. The length of the CDR3 is 14 residues. Looked up from germline, CDR1 is LGHDT and CDR2 is YNNKEL (reference sequence). V was cut by 1 base and J by 5 bases, with 11 bases left in between. The CDR3 nucleotides read TGTGCCAGCAGCCAAGCAGTAGAGACTTATGGCTACACCTTC. Translation: CASSQAVETYGYTF.

The chain recombines TRBV30 with TRBJ2-1; TRBD2 is a possible D gene (6 bases). The CDR3 has 13 residues. Germline V gene data show CDR1 as GTSNPN and CDR2 as SVGIG (reference sequence). Between the trimmed V and J ends, which lost 7 bases and 4 bases, there was a span of 14 bases. CDR3 sequence reads: CAYRDSHYNEQFF. The CDR3 bases are TGTGCCTACCGGGACTCACATTACAATGAGCAGTTCTTC.

The V call is TRBV20-1, the J call TRBJ2-7, with 8 bases that match TRBD2. V was pared by 3 bases and J by 1 base, with 5 bases of the junction left unmatched. The CDR3 has 14 residues. In germline, CDR1 is DFQATT, CDR2 SNEGSKA (reference sequence). In nucleotides, the CDR3 is TGCAGTGCTAGTGGGGCTAGCGGGTCCTACGAGCAGTACTTC. Residues: CSASGASGSYEQYF.

The table lists this clonotype with many counts. The J gene is TRBJ2-5, the V gene TRBV5-1; 7 nucleotides match TRBD1. CDR3 size: 15 residues. Germline V lookup: CDR1 SGHRS, CDR2 YFSETQ. After removal of 7 bases from V and 4 bases from J, the junction contained 13 bases not matched to a gene. CDR3 loop: CASSFTGDNLETQYF. CDR3 in DNA: TGCGCCAGCTCCTTTACAGGGGACAATCTAGAGACCCAGTACTTC.

This clonotype was detected ten times or more. The chain links TRBV5-1 to TRBJ2-7; TRBD1 matches at 7 bases. Germline trimming cut 5 bases from V and 4 bases from J; bases unmatched to any gene: 6. The CDR3 runs to 13 residues. Per the germline V gene, CDR1 is SGHRS and CDR2 is YFSETQ. CDR3 residues: CASRSGTAYEQYF. Written as DNA, the CDR3 is TGCGCCAGCAGATCCGGGACAGCGTACGAGCAGTACTTC.

V is TRBV5-1 and J is TRBJ2-1; D not resolved. V was cut by 0 bases and J by 8 bases, with 15 bases left in between. The CDR3 runs to 15 residues. The germline V gene encodes CDR1 SGHRS and CDR2 YFSETQ. Written as DNA, the CDR3 is TGCGCCAGCAGCTTGGAGGTCGCAGCCTCGGATGAGCAGTTCTTC. Translated: CASSLEVAASDEQFF.

The genes are TRBV7-8 and TRBJ1-1, with 8 bases matching TRBD1. The CDR3 consists of 13 residues. After removal of 5 bases from V and 4 bases from J, the junction contained 3 bases not matched to a gene. Germline CDR1 and CDR2: SGHVS and FQNEAQ. The CDR3 loop is CASSPDRATEAFF. DNA for the CDR3: TGTGCCAGCAGCCCGGACAGGGCCACTGAAGCTTTCTTT.

Judged by abundance, this clonotype is medium-sized (0.01 to 0.1%). This CDR3 is CASSQELRGETQYF. The CDR3 DNA is TGTGCCAGCAGCCAAGAATTGCGGGGGGAGACCCAGTACTTC. The chain recombines TRBV4-2 with TRBJ2-5, with TRBD2 matching 7 bases. The CDR3 contains 14 residues. With 0 bases clipped from V and 5 bases from J, the junction kept 3 bases outside the gene matches. Germline CDR1 is LGHNA and CDR2 is YNFKEQ.